This TCR beta chain was sequenced during a study of T cells after yellow fever vaccination. Study summary: Fractions with few cells were prepared using SMART-Seq v4 Ultra Low Input.

Germline V lookup: CDR1 LGHNA, CDR2 YSLEER. The CDR3 sequence is 14 residues long. Trimming left V 1 base short and J 5 bases short, with 9 bases between. Notes on the study in general: A large majority of primary-vaccination clones showed up again after the booster (approximately 95% CD4, around 90% CD8).

Researchers made TCR cDNA using 5'RACE template switching, and this step added a universal primer site and UMIs. TCRdb analysed the 5' RACE reads with MiXCR anew, one entry per CDR3 protein. The sample has roughly 300,000 distinct CDR3 sequences, around 7% seen once. This clonotype appeared a few times. What it recognizes is unknown. The origin of this receptor is a man aged 18 to 30 who received the YFV17D yellow fever vaccine. The sequenced sample was PBMCs, obtained approximately 47 days after the first yellow fever vaccination. This rearrangement joins TRBV4-3 to TRBJ2-1; D uncertain. The CDR3 is CASSQGFSNNEQFF. CDR3 sequence (DNA): TGCGCCAGCAGCCAAGGATTCAGCAACAATGAGCAGTTCTTC.